The entry below describes one T cell receptor (beta chain). Its target is unknown. MiXCR was run by TCRdb on the reads, yielding one entry per CDR3 protein. The sample records around 530,000 distinct CDR3 sequences, roughly 29% being singletons. This entry is derived from a study of T cell repertoires in cytomegalovirus infection. Looking at the study overall: It was the public TCR beta signatures that indicated both CMV infection and matching HLA type. General observations from the study: Carriers of CMV plus the relevant HLA were identified by cumulative public TCR beta family frequency. Predominance within the ex vivo response was attributable to HLA-C-restricted CMV-specific TCR beta clonotypes.

This CDR3 spans 13 amino acids. Trimming left V 5 bases short and J 2 bases short, with 9 bases between. The chain couples TRBV12-3 or TRBV12-4 to TRBJ2-5; no clear D gene. Material for sequencing was PBMCs. The receptor comes from a human donor in good health (CMV status not recorded). Some clones in this sample may be carry-over from other donors' samples. CDR3 DNA: TGTGCCAGCAGTCTCTACCAACAAGAGACCCAGTACTTC. Translating it yields CASSLYQQETQYF.